The 21 T cell receptor beta chains presented below share a single source sample, sequenced in a study of shared clonotypes between healthy human individuals (dated by TCRdb to the early 2020s). The library was prepared using the immunoSEQ multiplex PCR assay. The immuneACCESS repertoire file appears here via TCRdb, limited to in-frame rearrangements. These files lack a portion of the clones; in checked studies, under half of the deficit traces to unresolved V genes, and the cause of the others is not known. In all, the sample holds fewer than 500,000 clones, and 60% to 80% of those were seen once. The ten largest account for around 13% of the sample. The sequencing input was PBMCs. These receptors all stem from a woman aged 40-49 years in good health. Some clones in this sample may be carry-over from other donors' samples.

The chain is built from TRBV7-3 and TRBJ2-2, with unresolved D. Germline loops: CDR1 SGHTA, CDR2 FQGTGA. With 1 base removed from V and 8 bases from J, the gap between germline ends came to 8 bases. The CDR3 loop spans 13 amino acids. CDR3 in amino acids: CASSLINEGELFF. The CDR3 DNA follows: TGTGCCAGCAGCTTAATCAACGAAGGGGAGCTGTTTTTT.

A few counts support this clone. The rearrangement links TRBV29-1 to TRBJ1-5, with D hard to call. Germline loops: CDR1 SQVTM, CDR2 ANQGSEA. This CDR3 has 13 residues. V was clipped by 0 bases and J by 12 bases, with 15 bases between them. The CDR3, as DNA: TGCAGCGTTGAAGAAGGTCGAGGGAGCCGCCAGCATTTT. This gives the protein CSVEEGRGSRQHF.

The genes are TRBV7-9 and TRBJ1-1; D ambiguous. Germline assignment: CDR1 SEHNR and CDR2 FQNEAQ (reference sequence). V was clipped by 5 bases and J by 1 base, with 8 bases between them. The CDR3 totals 13 residues. The CDR3 sequence is CASSPAENTEAFF. CDR3 sequence (DNA): TGTGCCAGCAGCCCCGCCGAGAACACTGAAGCTTTCTTT.

The V gene is TRBV15, the J gene TRBJ2-5; D gene unclear. CDR1 and CDR2 (germline): LNHNV, YYDKDF (reference sequence). V was clipped by 0 bases and J by 5 bases, with 13 bases between them. The CDR3 extends over 15 amino acids. CDR3 bases: TGTGCCACCAGCAGAGATCTAGTCCCCAGTGAGACCCAGTACTTC. Its translation is CATSRDLVPSETQYF.

The CDR3 region is CASRSSVGGIEQYF. The DNA of the CDR3 is TGTGCCAGCAGAAGTAGCGTGGGTGGAATCGAGCAGTACTTC. V usage is TRBV7-2 and J usage is TRBJ2-7, with D possibly being TRBD2 (5 bases). The CDR3 is made up of 14 amino acids. Germline CDR1 is SGHTA and CDR2 is FQGNSA. Between the trimmed V and J ends, which lost 6 bases and 6 bases, there was a span of 18 bases.

As concerns this clone: It may be a read error: a sequence one base away is much more abundant. V and J are TRBV9 and TRBJ2-3; D not resolved. The end of the DNA is better explained by TRBJ1-5, so the J call may be wrong. Per germline, CDR1 SGDLS and CDR2 YYNGEE. This CDR3 is 13 amino acids long. CDR3 sequence reads: CASSEGVADTQHF. The CDR3 DNA reads as TGTGCCAGCAGCGAGGGAGTAGCAGATACGCAGCATTTT.

The chain combines TRBV7-2 with TRBJ2-7; TRBD2 matches 12 bases. After removal of 4 bases from V and 2 bases from J, the junction contained 6 bases not matched to a gene. Looked up from germline, CDR1 is SGHTA and CDR2 is FQGNSA. This CDR3 comprises 16 residues. CDR3 sequence: CASSYPTSGRPYEQYF. DNA of the CDR3: TGTGCCAGCAGCTACCCCACTAGCGGGAGGCCCTACGAGCAGTACTTC.

Details on this clone: This could be a read error, since a much larger clone is one nucleotide away. The rearrangement links TRBV30 to TRBJ2-2, with D perhaps matching TRBD2 (5 bases). CDR1 is GTSNPN and CDR2 is SVGIG in the germline V gene (reference sequence). The CDR3 is made up of 15 amino acids. The CDR3 region is CVWSTSRVSAGELFF. The DNA of the CDR3 is TGTGTCTGGAGTACCTCACGCGTTAGCGCCGGGGAGCTGTTTTTT.

The chain joins TRBV5-4 to TRBJ2-7; 10 bases map to TRBD2. The CDR3 covers 16 residues. Germline CDR1 is SGHNT and CDR2 is YYREEE (reference sequence). V was pared by 6 bases and J by 0 bases, with 9 bases of the junction left unmatched. This CDR3 is CASTSVLAGVSYEQYF. The CDR3 region has the DNA TGTGCCAGCACCTCTGTTCTAGCGGGAGTCTCCTACGAGCAGTACTTC.

This chain uses TRBV5-1 with TRBJ2-1; a weak D match, TRBD1 (6 bases). The CDR3 runs to 13 residues. V lost 2 bases, J lost 9 bases, and 12 bases lay in between. Germline assignment: CDR1 SGHRS and CDR2 YFSETQ. The CDR3 is CASSLTQTGEQFF. DNA for the CDR3: TGCGCCAGCAGCTTAACTCAGACAGGTGAGCAGTTCTTC.

The chain carries TRBV5-1 and TRBJ2-2; the D is unclear. Germline V CDR1 and CDR2: SGHRS, YFSETQ. The CDR3 has 14 residues. The V and J ends lost 0 bases and 4 bases respectively, with 7 bases between them. The CDR3 coding sequence is TGCGCCAGCAGCTTGGAGTTGAGCACCGGGGAGCTGTTTTTT. Translation gives CASSLELSTGELFF.

This clone was observed a handful of times. The chain has TRBV19 and TRBJ2-1; 9 bases line up with TRBD1. The CDR3 has 14 amino acids. The trim removed 7 bases at V and 4 bases at J, leaving 5 bases unmatched. CDR1 and CDR2 from the germline V gene are LNHDA and SQIVND (reference sequence). The chain's CDR3 is CASKGTGRYNEQFF. The CDR3 DNA is TGTGCCAGTAAGGGGACAGGGAGATACAATGAGCAGTTCTTC.

This clone was detected only once. The V gene is TRBV6-5, the J gene TRBJ1-2; tentative D call: TRBD1 (6 bases). Germline V gives CDR1 MNHEY, CDR2 SVGAGI. The CDR3 extends over 14 amino acids. Trimming took off 0 bases at V and 6 bases at J, with 11 bases between the two ends. CDR3 in DNA: TGTGCCAGCAGTTACTCGATGTGGACAGATGGCTACACCTTC. It yields the protein CASSYSMWTDGYTF.

The chain uses TRBV7-2 and TRBJ2-7, with D maybe TRBD2 (6 bases). Germline CDR1 reads SGHTA; CDR2 reads FQGNSA. The ends were cut back, 2 bases at V and 6 bases at J, with 20 bases in the middle. The CDR3 contains 16 residues. CDR3 protein: CASSLNPLAGRSEQYF. CDR3 coding DNA: TGTGCCAGCAGCTTAAATCCGCTAGCAGGGAGGAGCGAGCAGTACTTC. Full variable domain (missing parts from reference TRBV7-2 and TRBJ2-7): GAGVSQSPSNKVTEKGKDVELRCDPISGHTALYWYRQSLGQGLEFLIYFQGNSAPDKSGLPSDRFSAERTGGSVSTLTIQRTQQEDSAVYLCASSLNPLAGRSEQYFGPGTRLTVT.

This clone was found many times. The chain joins TRBV6-6 to TRBJ2-7; 10 nucleotides line up with TRBD1. CDR1 and CDR2 from the germline V gene are MNHNY and SVGAGI (reference sequence). The V gene end was trimmed by 6 bases and the J gene end by 2 bases; junction bases not matched to a gene: 4. The CDR3 has 14 amino acids. CDR3: CASRSDRGPYEQYF. CDR3 DNA sequence: TGTGCCAGCAGATCCGACAGGGGGCCCTACGAGCAGTACTTC.

The chain employs TRBV7-2 and TRBJ2-1; no clear D gene. Trimming removed 0 bases from V and 0 bases from J, with 6 bases in between. The CDR3 consists of 15 residues. Per germline, CDR1 SGHTA and CDR2 FQGNSA. The CDR3 DNA is TGTGCCAGCAGCTTAGCGCTGAGCTCCTACAATGAGCAGTTCTTC. It yields the protein CASSLALSSYNEQFF. Based on the CDR3 plus reference TRBV7-2 and TRBJ2-1, the full variable domain is GAGVSQSPSNKVTEKGKDVELRCDPISGHTALYWYRQSLGQGLEFLIYFQGNSAPDKSGLPSDRFSAERTGGSVSTLTIQRTQQEDSAVYLCASSLALSSYNEQFFGPGTRLTVL.

The rearrangement uses TRBV7-2 and TRBJ2-5; 7 bases map to TRBD2. The length of the CDR3 is 13 residues. V shed 5 bases, J shed 5 bases, and the junction held 5 bases outside the gene matches. Germline CDR1 reads SGHTA; CDR2 reads FQGNSA. The chain's CDR3 is CASSVTSYETQYF. CDR3 DNA: TGTGCCAGCAGCGTGACTAGCTATGAGACCCAGTACTTC.

This clone came up a few times. This chain uses TRBV18 with TRBJ1-1; D is undetermined. Germline CDR1 reads KGHSH; CDR2 reads LQKENI. Deletions cut 2 bases from V and 4 bases from J, with 8 bases between. CDR3 length: 13 amino acids. The CDR3 loop reads CASSPFPGTEAFF. In nucleotides, the CDR3 is TGTGCCAGCTCACCATTCCCCGGCACTGAAGCTTTCTTT.

The V call is TRBV19, the J call TRBJ2-7; maybe TRBD1 (6 bases). Per germline, CDR1 LNHDA and CDR2 SQIVND (reference sequence). Trimming removed 1 base from V and 4 bases from J, with 14 bases in between. This CDR3 has 15 amino acids. The CDR3 spells CASSIATDQGYEQYF. CDR3 bases: TGTGCCAGTAGTATAGCCACCGACCAGGGGTACGAGCAGTACTTC.

The sample holds a few counts of this clone. J is TRBJ1-1 and V is TRBV6-7; 7 bases align to TRBD1. TRBV6-7 is identified as an open reading frame with a role that is uncertain. Germline trimming cut 5 bases from V and 3 bases from J; bases unmatched to any gene: 6. This CDR3 has 14 residues. Written as DNA, the CDR3 is TGTGCCAGCAGTATGGGACAGCCGGACACTGAAGCTTTCTTT. It is translated as CASSMGQPDTEAFF.

This clone was detected once. The chain joins TRBV7-2 to TRBJ2-7; perhaps TRBD2 as D (5 bases). The CDR3 extends over 12 amino acids. V was cut by 6 bases and J by 12 bases, with 18 bases left in between. Germline V gene sequence: CDR1 SGHTA, CDR2 FQGNSA. The CDR3 here is CASSSPWRNPYF. DNA of the CDR3: TGTGCCAGCAGTTCCCCCTGGAGGAACCCGTACTTC.